The rows below give T cell receptor beta chains drawn from one sample of a study of cytomegalovirus exposure and HLA in healthy donors. TCRdb's table, derived via immunoSEQ multiplex PCR, lists solely in-frame clones and lacks some. This sample has approximately 110,000 clones, with around 80% found just once. Material: PBMCs. All receptors come from a male donor in good health and CMV-seronegative. CDR3s include the opening cysteine and the closing phenylalanine or tryptophan. Fields, in order: clone size, V gene, D gene, J gene, CDR3 DNA, CDR3 protein. The D gene is left open where the match is weak. Size is omitted from some rows. Given values are once, few, many or a class for expanded clones.

abundance: NA; v_gene: TRBV4-2; d_gene: NA; j_gene: TRBJ2-3; CDR3nt: TGTGCCAGCAGCCAGGACCCCCAGGGAGGCAGTGCAGATACGCAGTATTTT; CDR3aa: CASSQDPQGGSADTQYF
abundance: NA; v_gene: TRBV19; d_gene: TRBD2; j_gene: TRBJ2-7; CDR3nt: TGTGCCAGTAGGAGCGGGAGGACCTACGAGCAGTACTTC; CDR3aa: CASRSGRTYEQYF
abundance: NA; v_gene: TRBV4-3; d_gene: NA; j_gene: TRBJ1-5; CDR3nt: TGCGCCAGCAGCCAAGAAGGGAGGCAGCCCCAGCATTTT; CDR3aa: CASSQEGRQPQHF
abundance: NA; v_gene: TRBV5-6; d_gene: TRBD1; j_gene: TRBJ2-5; CDR3nt: TGTGCCAGCAGTTACCCAGGGGGAGAGACCCAGTACTTC; CDR3aa: CASSYPGGETQYF
abundance: NA; v_gene: TRBV30; d_gene: TRBD2; j_gene: TRBJ2-1; CDR3nt: TGTGCCTGGAGCGAGGGACTAGCGGGAAACAATGAGCAGTTCTTC; CDR3aa: CAWSEGLAGNNEQFF
abundance: once; v_gene: TRBV7-8; d_gene: TRBD2; j_gene: TRBJ2-5; CDR3nt: TGTGCCAGCACTCGGGAGGCTATGGAGACCCAGTACTTC; CDR3aa: CASTREAMETQYF
abundance: few; v_gene: TRBV4-3; d_gene: NA; j_gene: TRBJ1-3; CDR3nt: TGCGCCAGCAGCCAAGATTTGCACAGCAGCTCTGGAAACACCATATATTTT; CDR3aa: CASSQDLHSSSGNTIYF
abundance: NA; v_gene: TRBV5-1; d_gene: NA; j_gene: TRBJ2-1; CDR3nt: TGCGCCAGCAGCTTGGTGGTGGGGGGATTATACAATGAGCAGTTCTTC; CDR3aa: CASSLVVGGLYNEQFF
abundance: NA; v_gene: TRBV2; d_gene: TRBD2; j_gene: TRBJ2-7; CDR3nt: TGTGCCAGCAGTCCCCCTCTAGCGGGAGGGCCCCCACAGTACTTC; CDR3aa: CASSPPLAGGPPQYF
abundance: once; v_gene: TRBV7-2; d_gene: TRBD2; j_gene: TRBJ2-1; CDR3nt: TGTGCCAGCAGCTTTAGTAGCGGGAGGACAATCTACAATGAGCAGTTCTTC; CDR3aa: CASSFSSGRTIYNEQFF
abundance: NA; v_gene: TRBV27; d_gene: NA; j_gene: TRBJ1-1; CDR3nt: TGTGCCAGCAGTTTAGTAGGGGCACCTAAAGCTTTCTTT; CDR3aa: CASSLVGAPKAFF
abundance: NA; v_gene: TRBV6-5; d_gene: NA; j_gene: TRBJ1-1; CDR3nt: TGTGCCAGCAGTTACGACGACGGGGTTTCGCGTGCTTTCTTT; CDR3aa: CASSYDDGVSRAFF
abundance: NA; v_gene: TRBV6-6; d_gene: TRBD1; j_gene: TRBJ2-7; CDR3nt: TGTGCCTGCCGACCAGGGGGTGGGGCCTACGAGCAGTACTTC; CDR3aa: CACRPGGGAYEQYF
abundance: NA; v_gene: TRBV6-1; d_gene: TRBD1; j_gene: TRBJ1-4; CDR3nt: TGTGCCAGCAGTGGACAGGGGGCTGGGGAAAAACTGTTTTTT; CDR3aa: CASSGQGAGEKLFF
abundance: NA; v_gene: TRBV18; d_gene: NA; j_gene: TRBJ1-3; CDR3nt: TGTGCCAGCTCACCACCTACATCTCCCGGAAACACCATATATTTT; CDR3aa: CASSPPTSPGNTIYF
abundance: NA; v_gene: TRBV10-3; d_gene: NA; j_gene: TRBJ1-5; CDR3nt: TGTGCCATCAGTGAGATAGCAGGGCGCAATCAGCCCCAGCATTTT; CDR3aa: CAISEIAGRNQPQHF
abundance: NA; v_gene: TRBV29-1; d_gene: TRBD2; j_gene: TRBJ2-7; CDR3nt: TGCAGCGTTGAAGATCGGACTAGAGACTACGAGCAGTACTTC; CDR3aa: CSVEDRTRDYEQYF
abundance: NA; v_gene: TRBV7-6; d_gene: TRBD2; j_gene: TRBJ2-3; CDR3nt: TGTGCCAGCCAAAGGACGGTTGGGGGGGCAGATACGCAGTATTTT; CDR3aa: CASQRTVGGADTQYF
abundance: NA; v_gene: TRBV5-4; d_gene: TRBD1; j_gene: TRBJ2-3; CDR3nt: TGTGCCAGCAGCTTGAAAGACAGGGGGGGTACAGATACGCAGTATTTT; CDR3aa: CASSLKDRGGTDTQYF
abundance: NA; v_gene: TRBV5-6; d_gene: TRBD1; j_gene: TRBJ1-1; CDR3nt: TGTGCCAGCAGCTTTACAGGGGCGGCCACTGAAGCTTTCTTT; CDR3aa: CASSFTGAATEAFF